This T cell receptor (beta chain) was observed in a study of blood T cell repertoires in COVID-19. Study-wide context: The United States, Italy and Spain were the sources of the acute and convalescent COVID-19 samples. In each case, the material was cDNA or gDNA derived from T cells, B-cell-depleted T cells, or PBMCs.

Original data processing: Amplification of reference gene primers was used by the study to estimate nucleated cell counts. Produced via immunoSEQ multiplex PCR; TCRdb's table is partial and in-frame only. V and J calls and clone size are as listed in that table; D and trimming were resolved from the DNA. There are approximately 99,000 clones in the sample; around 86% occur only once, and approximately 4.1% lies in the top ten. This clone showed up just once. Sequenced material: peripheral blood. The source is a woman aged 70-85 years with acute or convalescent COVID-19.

The CDR3: CASSHNNEQFF. For the CDR3, the DNA is TGTGCCAGCAGTCACAACAATGAGCAGTTCTTC. V usage is TRBV6-4 and J usage is TRBJ2-1; D unresolved. Deletions cut 5 bases from V and 5 bases from J, with 4 bases between. The CDR3 has 11 amino acids. The germline CDR1 and CDR2 sequences are MRHNA and SNTAGT.